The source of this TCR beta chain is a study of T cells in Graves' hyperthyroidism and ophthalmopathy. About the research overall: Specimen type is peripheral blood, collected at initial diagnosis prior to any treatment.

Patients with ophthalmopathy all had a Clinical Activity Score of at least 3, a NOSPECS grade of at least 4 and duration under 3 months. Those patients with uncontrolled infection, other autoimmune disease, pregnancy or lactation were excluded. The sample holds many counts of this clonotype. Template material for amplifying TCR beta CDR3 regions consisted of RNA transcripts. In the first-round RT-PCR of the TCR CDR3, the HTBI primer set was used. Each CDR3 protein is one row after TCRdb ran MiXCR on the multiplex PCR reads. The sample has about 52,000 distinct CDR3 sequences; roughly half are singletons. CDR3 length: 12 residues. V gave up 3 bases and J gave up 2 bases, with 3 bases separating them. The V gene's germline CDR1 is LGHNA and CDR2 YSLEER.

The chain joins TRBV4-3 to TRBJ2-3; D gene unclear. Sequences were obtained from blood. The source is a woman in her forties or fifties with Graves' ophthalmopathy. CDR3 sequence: CASSQDTDTQYF. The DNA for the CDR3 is TGCGCCAGCAGCCAGGACACAGATACGCAGTATTTT.